The clone carrying this T cell receptor (beta chain) turned up a few times. The data derive from a study of T cell changes during pregnancy in multiple sclerosis. Produced via immunoSEQ multiplex PCR; TCRdb's table is partial and in-frame only. The sample consists of approximately 90,000 clones, roughly 89% of them appearing once. Trimming took off 0 bases at V and 7 bases at J, with 10 bases between the two ends. The CDR3 has 15 amino acids. The germline gives CDR1 SGHVS, CDR2 FNYEAQ. The chain combines TRBV7-6 with TRBJ1-6; D not resolved. This clonotype was sampled from a female donor in good health, enrolled as a control in a pregnancy study. The input for sequencing was peripheral blood, taken after pregnancy. CDR3: CASSLAFRENSPLHF. CDR3 nucleotides: TGTGCCAGCAGCTTAGCGTTTAGGGAGAATTCACCCCTCCACTTT.